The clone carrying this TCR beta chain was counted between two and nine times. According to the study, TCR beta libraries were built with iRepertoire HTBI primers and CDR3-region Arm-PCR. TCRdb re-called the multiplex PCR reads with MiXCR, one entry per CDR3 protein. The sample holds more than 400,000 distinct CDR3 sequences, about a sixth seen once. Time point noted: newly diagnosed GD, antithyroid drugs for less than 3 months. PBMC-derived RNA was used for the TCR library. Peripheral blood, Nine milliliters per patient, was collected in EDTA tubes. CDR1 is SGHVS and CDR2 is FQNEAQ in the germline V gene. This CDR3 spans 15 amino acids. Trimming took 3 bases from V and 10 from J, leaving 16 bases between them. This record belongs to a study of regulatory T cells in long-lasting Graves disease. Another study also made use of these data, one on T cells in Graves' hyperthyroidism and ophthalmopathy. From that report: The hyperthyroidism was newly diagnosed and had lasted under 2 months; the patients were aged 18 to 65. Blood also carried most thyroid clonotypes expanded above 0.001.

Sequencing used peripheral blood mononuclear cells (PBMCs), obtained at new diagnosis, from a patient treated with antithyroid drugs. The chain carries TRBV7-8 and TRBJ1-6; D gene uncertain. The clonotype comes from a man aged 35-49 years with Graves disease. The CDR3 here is CASSLPWGVRSPLHF. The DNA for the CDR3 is TGTGCCAGCAGCTTGCCCTGGGGTGTTAGGTCACCCCTCCACTTT.